This T cell receptor beta chain emerged from a study of blood T cell repertoires in COVID-19. Study as a whole: Sample material is recorded as cDNA or gDNA derived from T cells, B-cell-depleted T cells, or PBMCs.

V was trimmed by 5 bases and J by 4 bases, leaving 12 bases between them. The germline V gene has CDR1 KGHSH and CDR2 LQKENI. The CDR3 totals 14 residues. The table came from immunoSEQ multiplex PCR; TCRdb's copy has only in-frame clones and leaves some out. This table has around 63,000 clones, 80% to 90% appearing once. The chain recombines TRBV18 with TRBJ2-1, with D tentatively TRBD1 (5 bases). The sample comprised peripheral blood. This receptor was identified in a woman aged 55-69 years with COVID-19, enrolled during active disease. CDR3 in amino acids: CASSLQGGYNEQFF. DNA for the CDR3: TGTGCCAGCTCATTGCAGGGCGGTTACAATGAGCAGTTCTTC.